Listed below are T cell receptor beta chains from one sample, sequenced in a study of blood T cell repertoires in COVID-19. Clones were read by immunoSEQ multiplex PCR, and TCRdb kept only the in-frame ones, dropping some. The table shows approximately 150,000 clones, with more than 75% occurring only once. The specimen was peripheral blood. All receptors come from a man in his 70s with acute or convalescent COVID-19. Each CDR3 is given without its conserved first and last residue. A D gene is named only where the DNA matches it firmly. Some rows mark clone size as missing; the rest say once, few, many or name a class of expanded clone.

d_call j_call clone_size v_call cdr3_length cdr3_aa
TRBD2 TRBJ2-1 . TRBV28 13 ASSHSGGATNEQF
TRBD2 TRBJ2-1 . TRBV5-1 14 ASSRTTSGGSNEQF
. TRBJ1-4 . TRBV2 12 ASVREDNNEKLF
TRBD1 TRBJ1-2 . TRBV5-4 13 ASSLFRQGVGGYT
TRBD2 TRBJ2-1 . TRBV5-5 17 ASSTVGLAGTSSYNEQF
. TRBJ1-1 . TRBV6-5 10 ASSPGWTEAF
. TRBJ1-1 few TRBV5-3 14 ARSLIRSGKNAEAF
. TRBJ1-2 few TRBV7-9 13 ASYKQGSINYGYT
. TRBJ2-7 once TRBV2 11 ASSDRAQGEQY
TRBD1 TRBJ2-7 once TRBV7-2 14 ASSLAWGQGFYEQY
TRBD1 TRBJ2-7 few TRBV11-3 13 ASSPRTGDSYEQY
TRBD1 TRBJ1-5 . TRBV15 16 ATSRDSNTGDSNQPQH
. TRBJ2-1 once TRBV19 12 ASSLPTGYNEQF
. TRBJ2-5 . TRBV3-1/TRBV3-2 12 ASSHRRDGETQY
. TRBJ2-5 . TRBV12-5 11 ASSTTFQETQY
TRBD1 TRBJ1-4 . TRBV6-5 13 ASSSPPGGNEKLF
. TRBJ2-7 . TRBV27 14 ASSPYPDSGTYEQY
. TRBJ1-5 once TRBV6-5 10 ASSLSGEPQH
. TRBJ1-6 . TRBV3-1/TRBV3-2 14 ASSQGRGFSNSPLH
TRBD1 TRBJ1-4 . TRBV11-2 11 ASSRDRDEKLF
. TRBJ2-5 . TRBV4-1 13 ASSPGVGVRETQY
TRBD1 TRBJ2-6 . TRBV7-6 16 ASSLSPGQGAGANVLT
TRBD2 TRBJ2-7 . TRBV7-2 13 ASSAGVYYSYEQY
TRBD1 TRBJ2-7 . TRBV5-5 12 ASSFPGQTYEQY
. TRBJ2-7 . TRBV5-1 10 ASSYDRYEQY
. TRBJ1-2 few TRBV21-1 15 ASSKSRAREDVYGYT
TRBD1 TRBJ2-7 . TRBV7-9 12 ASSLGTGYYEQY
. TRBJ2-1 . TRBV6-2/TRBV6-3 12 ASSSQVPLYEQF
TRBD1 TRBJ2-7 . TRBV5-1 16 ASSLGIVTGTGKHEQY
. TRBJ1-5 once TRBV5-8 11 ASSHVSNQPQH
TRBD2 TRBJ2-1 . TRBV6-5 12 ASFPGLAVHEQF
TRBD1 TRBJ2-2 . TRBV6-6 14 ASSRSQGASTGELF